Reported below is one T cell receptor (beta chain). Its matching antigen is unknown. The sample is drawn from a study of OX40 agonist ivuxolimab in advanced cancers. About the research overall: As their treatment, patients were administered ivuxolimab, an agonistic anti-OX40 (CD134) antibody. Study observations and caveats: At doses 0.1 to 3.0 mg/kg, CD4+ and CD8+ clones expanded. Normalized expansion of T-cell clones was also low for some nonresponders. Clonal expansion among partial responders at 0.1-3.0 mg/kg ranked near the lowest.

CDR1 and CDR2 from the germline V gene are LNHNV and YYDKDF (reference sequence). Trimming shortened V by 4 bases and J by 5 bases, and 11 bases separated the two germline ends. The CDR3 covers 13 residues. Only in-frame clones appear in the TCRdb table, and some are missing; sequencing was by immunoSEQ multiplex PCR. Of approximately 20,000 clones in the sample, just over 85% were seen once. Sequences were derived from CD4+ or CD8+ T cells sorted from blood, sampled in a trial of the OX40 agonist ivuxolimab. The sequence came from an adult with an advanced solid tumor such as melanoma, head and neck, liver or kidney cancer. The chain joins TRBV15 to TRBJ2-5, with D possibly TRBD1 on 5 matching bases. The CDR3 reads CATSIRGGETQYF. CDR3 nucleotide sequence: TGTGCCACCAGCATAAGGGGTGGGGAGACCCAGTACTTC.